A selection of T cell receptor beta chains follows, all from one sample in a study of shared clonotypes between healthy human individuals. The repertoire was sequenced with immunoSEQ multiplex PCR; TCRdb's copy has only in-frame clones and lacks some. The sample holds about 1 million clones, roughly 80% seen once. The specimen was memory CD4+ T cells sorted from blood. Source of these receptors: a young man in good health. Both conserved end residues are part of each CDR3. Each record gives: J gene, V gene, D gene, clone size, CDR3 protein, CDR3 DNA. The D gene is left open where the match is weak. Size tells how often a clone was seen (once, few, many) or the class of an expanded clone, and some rows leave it out.

j_call: TRBJ1-2
v_call: TRBV19
d_call: NA
clone_size: few
cdr3_aa: CASSIKSGYGYTF
cdr3_nt: TGTGCCAGTAGTATAAAAAGTGGCTATGGCTACACCTTC

j_call: TRBJ2-6
v_call: TRBV10-3
d_call: TRBD2
clone_size: NA
cdr3_aa: CAISDVTSGASGANVLTF
cdr3_nt: TGTGCCATCAGTGATGTGACTAGCGGGGCCTCTGGGGCCAACGTCCTGACTTTC

j_call: TRBJ1-1
v_call: TRBV19
d_call: NA
clone_size: NA
cdr3_aa: CASSTAGAGVTEAFF
cdr3_nt: TGTGCCAGTAGTACGGCGGGGGCCGGCGTCACTGAAGCTTTCTTT

j_call: TRBJ2-6
v_call: TRBV5-1
d_call: TRBD1
clone_size: NA
cdr3_aa: CASSLAPGQQLSGANVLTF
cdr3_nt: TGCGCCAGCAGCTTGGCCCCGGGACAGCAGCTCTCTGGGGCCAACGTCCTGACTTTC

j_call: TRBJ2-7
v_call: TRBV12-2
d_call: NA
clone_size: NA
cdr3_aa: CASRFMTTPTGCPHEQYF
cdr3_nt: TGTGCAAGTCGCTTTATGACTACCCCGACAGGGTGCCCCCACGAGCAGTACTTC

j_call: TRBJ2-1
v_call: TRBV5-1
d_call: TRBD2
clone_size: NA
cdr3_aa: CASSSPGLAGYNEQFF
cdr3_nt: TGCGCCAGCAGCTCCCCGGGACTAGCGGGGTACAATGAGCAGTTCTTC

j_call: TRBJ1-6
v_call: TRBV6-5
d_call: NA
clone_size: NA
cdr3_aa: CASSGGRDFNSPLHF
cdr3_nt: TGTGCCAGCAGTGGGGGCAGGGATTTCAATTCACCCCTCCACTTT

j_call: TRBJ2-7
v_call: TRBV4-2
d_call: TRBD1
clone_size: NA
cdr3_aa: CASSSSRPGQGWEQYF
cdr3_nt: TGTGCCAGCAGCTCCTCTAGACCGGGACAGGGGTGGGAGCAGTACTTC

j_call: TRBJ2-3
v_call: TRBV9
d_call: TRBD2
clone_size: NA
cdr3_aa: CASSVSATSGGARDTQYF
cdr3_nt: TGTGCCAGCAGCGTCTCCGCCACTAGCGGGGGGGCCAGAGATACGCAGTATTTT

j_call: TRBJ2-5
v_call: TRBV6-1
d_call: NA
clone_size: NA
cdr3_aa: CASSDARGSQETQYF
cdr3_nt: TGTGCCAGCAGTGATGCCAGGGGCTCCCAAGAGACCCAGTACTTC

j_call: TRBJ2-7
v_call: TRBV28
d_call: NA
clone_size: few
cdr3_aa: CASSRSRGPVHEQYF
cdr3_nt: TGTGCCAGCAGTCGATCCAGGGGCCCCGTGCACGAGCAGTACTTC

j_call: TRBJ2-1
v_call: TRBV11-1
d_call: TRBD1
clone_size: once
cdr3_aa: CASKTQGAYNEQFF
cdr3_nt: TGTGCCAGCAAAACGCAGGGGGCCTACAATGAGCAGTTCTTC

j_call: TRBJ1-1
v_call: TRBV6-1
d_call: TRBD1
clone_size: NA
cdr3_aa: CASSWTGGETEAFF
cdr3_nt: TGTGCCAGCAGTTGGACAGGGGGTGAGACTGAAGCTTTCTTT

j_call: TRBJ1-3
v_call: TRBV7-2
d_call: NA
clone_size: NA
cdr3_aa: CASVSSGNTIYF
cdr3_nt: TGTGCCAGCGTCAGCTCTGGAAACACCATATATTTT

j_call: TRBJ1-6
v_call: TRBV5-1
d_call: NA
clone_size: NA
cdr3_aa: CASSLGEGYNSPLHF
cdr3_nt: TGCGCCAGCAGCTTGGGAGAGGGTTACAATTCACCCCTCCACTTT

j_call: TRBJ2-5
v_call: TRBV6-5
d_call: NA
clone_size: NA
cdr3_aa: CASRDDMETQYF
cdr3_nt: TGTGCCAGCAGGGACGACATGGAGACCCAGTACTTC

j_call: TRBJ1-1
v_call: TRBV5-8
d_call: TRBD1
clone_size: NA
cdr3_aa: CASRTTGGAAFF
cdr3_nt: TGTGCCAGCAGAACCACAGGGGGCGCAGCTTTCTTT

j_call: TRBJ2-5
v_call: TRBV4-1
d_call: TRBD2
clone_size: NA
cdr3_aa: CASSRGLAETQYF
cdr3_nt: TGCGCCAGCAGCCGCGGACTAGCCGAGACCCAGTACTTC

j_call: TRBJ1-1
v_call: TRBV5-6
d_call: TRBD1
clone_size: few
cdr3_aa: CASSLDRGRSAEAFF
cdr3_nt: TGTGCCAGCAGCTTGGACAGGGGCAGGTCGGCTGAAGCTTTCTTT

j_call: TRBJ1-1
v_call: TRBV5-4
d_call: NA
clone_size: NA
cdr3_aa: CASSPQALNTEAFF
cdr3_nt: TGTGCCAGCAGCCCTCAGGCTTTGAACACTGAAGCTTTCTTT

j_call: TRBJ1-3
v_call: TRBV7-2
d_call: NA
clone_size: NA
cdr3_aa: CASSPSLDSGNTIYF
cdr3_nt: TGTGCCAGCAGCCCGTCATTGGACTCTGGAAACACCATATATTTT

j_call: TRBJ2-3
v_call: TRBV5-5
d_call: TRBD2
clone_size: NA
cdr3_aa: CASSRAGDRTDTQYF
cdr3_nt: TGTGCCAGCAGTCGAGCGGGAGATCGCACAGATACGCAGTATTTT